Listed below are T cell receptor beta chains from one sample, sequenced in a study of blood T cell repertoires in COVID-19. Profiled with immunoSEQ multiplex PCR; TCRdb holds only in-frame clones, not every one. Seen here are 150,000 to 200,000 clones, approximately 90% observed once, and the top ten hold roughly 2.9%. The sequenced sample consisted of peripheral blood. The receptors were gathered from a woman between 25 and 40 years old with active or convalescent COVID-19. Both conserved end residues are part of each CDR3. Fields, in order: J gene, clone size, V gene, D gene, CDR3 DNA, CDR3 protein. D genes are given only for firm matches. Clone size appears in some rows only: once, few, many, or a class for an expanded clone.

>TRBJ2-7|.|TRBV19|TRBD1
TGTGCCAGTAGTGACAGGGGGGAGCAGTACTTC
CASSDRGEQYF
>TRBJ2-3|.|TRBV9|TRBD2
TGTGCCAGCAGCGTAGCGGGAGGTAGCACAGATACGCAGTATTTT
CASSVAGGSTDTQYF
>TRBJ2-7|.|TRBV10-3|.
TGTGCCATCAGTAACAGATCCTACGAGCAGTACTTC
CAISNRSYEQYF
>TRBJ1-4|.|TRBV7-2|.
TGTGCCAGCAGCTTTTACAGGGCTGGAGAAAAACTGTTTTTT
CASSFYRAGEKLFF
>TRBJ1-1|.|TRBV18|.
TGTGCCAGCTCGCATAAACAGAACACTGAAGCTTTCTTT
CASSHKQNTEAFF
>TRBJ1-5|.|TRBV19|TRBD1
TGTGCCAGTAGTCCTAAGGACAGGGGCGCCAATCAGCCCCAGCATTTT
CASSPKDRGANQPQHF
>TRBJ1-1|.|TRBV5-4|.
TGTGCCAGCAGCTCAGACGCGGGGGCGACTGAAGCTTTCTTT
CASSSDAGATEAFF
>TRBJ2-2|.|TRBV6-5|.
TGTGCCAGCAGTTATACTAGTTCCGGGGAGCTGTTTTTT
CASSYTSSGELFF
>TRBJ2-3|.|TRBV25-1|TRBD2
TGTGCCAGCACCCCCGGGGGGTCAGGGGATACGCAGTATTTT
CASTPGGSGDTQYF
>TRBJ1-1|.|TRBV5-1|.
TGCGCCAGCAGCTTGAGAGCGAACACTGAAGCTTTCTTT
CASSLRANTEAFF
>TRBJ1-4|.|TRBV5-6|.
TGTGCCAGCAGCCACAGGGTTTTCGGCGCAACTAATGAAAAACTGTTTTTT
CASSHRVFGATNEKLFF
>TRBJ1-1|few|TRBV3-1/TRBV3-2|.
TGTGCCAGCAGCCATTTGCACGCGGGCACTGAAGCTTTCTTT
CASSHLHAGTEAFF
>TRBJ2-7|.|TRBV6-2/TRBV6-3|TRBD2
TGTGCCAGCAGCCCCGGACTAGCGGGAGCCGAGCAGTACTTC
CASSPGLAGAEQYF
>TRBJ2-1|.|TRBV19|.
TGTGCCAGTAGTACCACACACGAGCAGTTCTTC
CASSTTHEQFF
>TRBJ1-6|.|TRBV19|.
TGTGCCAGTAGTATAGACGGAGGAGGATATAATTCACCCCTCCACTTT
CASSIDGGGYNSPLHF
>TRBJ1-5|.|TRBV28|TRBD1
TGTGCCAGCAGTTGGGGACAGGGAAGTCAGCCCCAGCATTTT
CASSWGQGSQPQHF
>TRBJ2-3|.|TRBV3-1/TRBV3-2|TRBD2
TGTGCCAGCAGGCGGGGGTCCACAGATACGCAGTATTTT
CASRRGSTDTQYF
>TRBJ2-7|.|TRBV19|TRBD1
TGTGCCAGTAGTAAGGGACAGGGGTACTACGAGCAGTACTTC
CASSKGQGYYEQYF
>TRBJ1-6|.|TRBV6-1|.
TGTGCCAGCAGTGAAGCCGGACCCATCGGGGCACCCCTCCACTTT
CASSEAGPIGAPLHF
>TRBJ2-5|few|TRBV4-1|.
TGCGCCAGCAGCCAAGTTCTAAGGCAGGCCCAAGAGACCCAGTACTTC
CASSQVLRQAQETQYF
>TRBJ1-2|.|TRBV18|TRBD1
TGTGCCAGCTCACCAGGGACTTCAGGGGGCTATGGCTACACCTTC
CASSPGTSGGYGYTF
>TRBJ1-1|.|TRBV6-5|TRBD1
TGTGCCAGCACCGCGGACAGGGCTGCGACTGAAGCTTTCTTT
CASTADRAATEAFF
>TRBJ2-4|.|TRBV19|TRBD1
TGTGCCAGTAGTATGGGGCAGGGACAGAGAGCCAAAAACATTCAGTACTTC
CASSMGQGQRAKNIQYF
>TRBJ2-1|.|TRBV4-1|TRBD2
TGCGCCAGCAGCCAAGATACTAGCGGGATAGACAATGAGCAGTTCTTC
CASSQDTSGIDNEQFF
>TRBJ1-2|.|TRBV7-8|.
TGTGCCAGCAGCTTGATGGTCGCGAACTATGGCTACACCTTC
CASSLMVANYGYTF
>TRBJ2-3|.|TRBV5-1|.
TGCGCCAGCAGCTTCGGACTTCTAGCCGAGAGCACAGATACGCAGTATTTT
CASSFGLLAESTDTQYF
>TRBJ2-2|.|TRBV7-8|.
TGTGCCAGCAGCCTCGGACAGTTTATCGGGGAGCTGTTTTTT
CASSLGQFIGELFF
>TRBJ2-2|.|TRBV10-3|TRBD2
TGTGCCATCAGTAGTAGCGGGAGGGCCCCCGCCGGGGAGCTGTTTTTT
CAISSSGRAPAGELFF
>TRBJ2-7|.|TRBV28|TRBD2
TGTGCCAGCAGCATGGGCGGGAGCTCCTACGAGCAGTACTTC
CASSMGGSSYEQYF
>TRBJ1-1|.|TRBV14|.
TGTGCCAGCAGACCCACAGGGAACACTGAAGCTTTCTTT
CASRPTGNTEAFF
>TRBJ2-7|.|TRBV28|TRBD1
TGTGCCAGCAGGGACCGGGACAGGCCCTACGAGCAGTACTTC
CASRDRDRPYEQYF
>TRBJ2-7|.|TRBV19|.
TGTGCCAGTAGTTCCTCTAACGTCCCCTACGAGCAGTACTTC
CASSSSNVPYEQYF
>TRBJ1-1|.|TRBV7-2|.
TGTGCCAGCAGCTTAAGTTCAGGGAACACTGAAGCTTTCTTT
CASSLSSGNTEAFF
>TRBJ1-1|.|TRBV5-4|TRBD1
TGTGCCAGTCGACAGGGGGTTGAAGCTTTCTTT
CASRQGVEAFF
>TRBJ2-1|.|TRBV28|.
TGTGCCAGCAGTTCGAACTACGACAATGAGCAGTTCTTC
CASSSNYDNEQFF
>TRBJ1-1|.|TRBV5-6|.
TGTGCCAGCAGCTTGTATAGGGGCACTGAAGCTTTCTTT
CASSLYRGTEAFF
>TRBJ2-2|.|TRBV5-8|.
TGTGCCGCCCGGAGGTTGGCGGTGGCCGGGGAGCTGTTTTTT
CAARRLAVAGELFF
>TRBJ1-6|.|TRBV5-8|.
TGTGCCAGCAGCTTGACCAGTAATTCACCCCTCCACTTT
CASSLTSNSPLHF
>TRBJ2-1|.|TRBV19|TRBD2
TGTGCCAGTAGTCGACTAGCGAGCCTTTACAATGAGCAGTTCTTC
CASSRLASLYNEQFF
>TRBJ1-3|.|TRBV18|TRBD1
TGTGCCAGCTCAGGACAGGTTCACTCTGGAAACACCATATATTTT
CASSGQVHSGNTIYF
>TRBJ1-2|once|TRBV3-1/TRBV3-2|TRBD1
TGTGCCAGCAGCCAGACAGGGCCGGAGGGCTACACCTTC
CASSQTGPEGYTF
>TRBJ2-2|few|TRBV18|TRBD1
TGTGCCAGCTCACGGGGGACAGGGAACACCGGGGAGCTGTTTTTT
CASSRGTGNTGELFF
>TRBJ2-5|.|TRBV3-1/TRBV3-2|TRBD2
TGTGCCAGCAGCCCCGGACTAGCCCAAGAGACCCAGTACTTC
CASSPGLAQETQYF
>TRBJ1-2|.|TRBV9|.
TGTGCCAGCTCCTCCCGGAGGGGCCTTAACTATGGCTACACCTTC
CASSSRRGLNYGYTF